Following are 2 T cell receptor beta chains from one sample sequenced in a study of blood T cell repertoires in COVID-19. Method: immunoSEQ multiplex PCR; TCRdb's copy keeps in-frame clones and lacks some. The table lists more than 300,000 clones, around 90% of them singletons. Sequencing used peripheral blood. These receptors all stem from a young woman who had recovered from COVID-19.

The chain carries TRBV30 and TRBJ2-1; TRBD2 matches 12 bases. Per the germline V gene, CDR1 is GTSNPN and CDR2 is SVGIG (reference sequence). This CDR3 is 15 amino acids long. The trim removed 2 bases at V and 6 bases at J, leaving 5 bases unmatched. CDR3: CAWSPGLAGSNEQFF. The CDR3 region has the DNA TGTGCCTGGAGTCCAGGACTAGCGGGAAGCAATGAGCAGTTCTTC.

This clone was recorded once. This rearrangement joins TRBV9 to TRBJ1-2, with 8 bases matching TRBD1. J lost 0 bases, V lost 0 bases, and 7 bases had no gene match. The CDR3 contains 17 residues. CDR1 is SGDLS, CDR2 YYNGEE, per germline. The chain's CDR3 is CASSVADRALANYGYTF. Here the CDR3 DNA reads TGTGCCAGCAGCGTAGCGGACAGGGCACTAGCTAACTATGGCTACACCTTC.